This passage covers 23 T cell receptor beta chains from one sample sequenced in a study of regulatory T cells in long-lasting Graves disease. Specified time point: newly diagnosed GD, antithyroid drugs for less than 3 months. TCR sequences were obtained from RNA taken from PBMCs. TCR beta libraries were built with iRepertoire HTBI primers and Arm-PCR of CDR3 regions. TCRdb reprocessed the multiplex PCR reads with MiXCR, giving one entry per CDR3 protein. Of 350,000 to 450,000 distinct CDR3 sequences in the sample, 12% were seen once. Another study also made use of these data, one on T cells in Graves' hyperthyroidism and ophthalmopathy.

The sample here was peripheral blood mononuclear cells (PBMCs), taken at new diagnosis, from a patient treated with antithyroid drugs. These receptors all come from a woman younger than 30 with Graves disease.

A word on this clonotype: A much larger clone is a single base away; this may be a read error. This chain joins TRBV28 and TRBJ2-6; no clear D gene. V shed 4 bases and J shed 0 bases, with 7 bases lying between them. The CDR3 has 15 residues. The germline CDR1 and CDR2 sequences are MDHEN and SYDVKM. The CDR3 here is CASSSWFSGANVLTF. DNA for the CDR3: TGTGCCAGCAGTTCATGGTTCTCTGGGGCCAACGTCCTGACTTTC.

This chain uses TRBV24-1 with TRBJ2-2; D unresolved. V gave up 7 bases and J gave up 6 bases, with 11 bases separating them. Germline loops: CDR1 KGHDR, CDR2 SFDVKD. The CDR3 length is 13 residues. The CDR3 region is CATRAVESGELFF. The CDR3 coding sequence is TGTGCCACCAGAGCCGTAGAGTCCGGGGAGCTGTTTTTT.

Ten or more counts support this clonotype. The J gene is TRBJ2-1, the V gene TRBV9; 13 positions agree with TRBD2. Germline CDR1 and CDR2: SGDLS and YYNGEE. CDR3 length: 16 amino acids. Trimming took 3 bases from V and 4 from J; bases not matched to a gene: 4. The CDR3 DNA sequence: TGTGCCAGCAGCGCGGTACTAGCGGGAGGGTACAATGAGCAGTTCTTC. As protein: CASSAVLAGGYNEQFF.

This clonotype was detected a few times. The rearrangement links TRBV30 to TRBJ2-7; D is uncertain. CDR1 GTSNPN and CDR2 SVGIG come from the germline V gene (reference sequence). V was pared by 0 bases and J by 7 bases, with 10 bases between. The CDR3 length is 12 residues. Written as DNA, the CDR3 is TGTGCCTGGAGTGTGTGGGGTAGGGAGCAGTACTTC. Protein: CAWSVWGREQYF.

Only a few counts were recorded for this clonotype. The rearrangement uses TRBV5-1 and TRBJ2-2; D ambiguous. V was clipped by 2 bases and J by 5 bases, with 13 bases between them. The CDR3 covers 15 residues. The V gene's germline CDR1 is SGHRS and CDR2 YFSETQ. CDR3 sequence reads: CASSFRDFPTGELFF. The DNA of the CDR3 is TGCGCCAGCAGCTTTCGAGACTTTCCTACCGGGGAGCTGTTTTTT.

This clonotype was counted at least ten times. The CDR3 sequence is CASSFWSAYEQYF. For the CDR3, the DNA is TGTGCCAGCAGCTTTTGGTCGGCCTACGAGCAGTACTTC. This sequence joins TRBV5-5 and TRBJ2-7, with D hard to call. The CDR3 is made up of 13 amino acids. Germline V gene data show CDR1 as SGHKS and CDR2 as YYEKEE (reference sequence). V was pared by 2 bases and J by 2 bases, with 8 bases between.

V is TRBV5-4 and J is TRBJ2-6; TRBD1 might be the D (6 bases). This CDR3 comprises 16 residues. The germline CDR1 and CDR2 sequences are SGHNT and YYREEE (reference sequence). V was shortened by 1 base and J by 5 bases, with 13 bases between the two germline ends. The CDR3 DNA follows: TGTGCCAGCAGCTTGTTCGGCAGGGGCTGGGCCAACGTCCTGACTTTC. As protein: CASSLFGRGWANVLTF.

On this clonotype itself: In this CDR3 the conserved last residue, phenylalanine or tryptophan, is missing, so a read error is likely. CDR3 DNA: TGTGCCAGCCTAGACCTGGTGGGAGAGACCCAGTACTCC. Translation: CASLDLVGETQYS. The J gene is TRBJ2-5, the V gene TRBV25-1; D is unclear. V lost 8 bases to trimming and J lost 4 bases, with 14 bases between them. The CDR3 sequence is 13 residues long. Germline lookup yields CDR1 MGHDK and CDR2 SYGVNS.

V gene TRBV4-3 combines with J gene TRBJ2-2, with no clear D. CDR3 length equals 17 residues. Germline values: CDR1 LGHNA, CDR2 YSLEER. Trimming cost V 0 bases and J 6 bases, with 17 bases left between them. CDR3 coding DNA: TGCGCCAGCAGCCAAGACTCCGGTAATGGACCCCCCGGGGAGCTGTTTTTT. This sequence encodes CASSQDSGNGPPGELFF.

Many counts were recorded for this clonotype. The chain carries TRBV28 and TRBJ2-7; 8 bases fit TRBD2. CDR3 length equals 14 residues. The germline V gene encodes CDR1 MDHEN and CDR2 SYDVKM. V was pared by 5 bases and J by 3 bases, with 6 bases of the junction left unmatched. The CDR3 DNA reads as TGTGCCAGCAGTGTCGGGGGGGTCGGCTACGAGCAGTACTTC. Protein product: CASSVGGVGYEQYF.

This clonotype showed up just once. The chain recombines TRBV2 with TRBJ2-1; 14 nucleotides line up with TRBD2. Trimming at V came to 4 bases and at J to 10 bases, leaving 6 bases not matched to a gene. Germline CDR1 and CDR2: SNHLY and FYNNEI. CDR3 length: 15 residues. CDR3: CASSAGTSGSGEQFF. DNA of the CDR3: TGTGCCAGCAGTGCCGGGACTAGCGGGAGTGGGGAGCAGTTCTTC. Looking up the rest from reference TRBV2 and TRBJ2-1 gives the full variable domain: EPEVTQTPSHQVTQMGQEVILRCVPISNHLYFYWYRQILGQKVEFLVSFYNNEISEKSEIFDDQFSVERPDGSNFTLKIRSTKLEDSAMYFCASSAGTSGSGEQFFGPGTRLTVL.

This clonotype was recorded at least ten times. This rearrangement joins TRBV29-1 to TRBJ2-5; maybe TRBD1 (6 bases). The CDR3 runs to 14 residues. Germline V gene sequence: CDR1 SQVTM, CDR2 ANQGSEA. Trimming cost V 5 bases and J 3 bases, with 16 bases left between them. CDR3 coding DNA: TGCAGCGTTCGGGGCACCCAGGGGAAAGAGACCCAGTACTTC. Its protein product is CSVRGTQGKETQYF. Based on the CDR3 plus reference TRBV29-1 and TRBJ2-5, the full variable domain is SAVISQKPSRDICQRGTSLTIQCQVDSQVTMMFWYRQQPGQSLTLIATANQGSEATYESGFVIDKFPISRPNLTFSTLTVSNMSPEDSSIYLCSVRGTQGKETQYFGPGTRLLVL.

This clonotype was seen ten or more times. The J gene is TRBJ2-1, the V gene TRBV27, with a possible D match to TRBD2 (6 bases). Per the germline V gene, CDR1 is MNHEY and CDR2 is SMNVEV (reference sequence). The V end lost 7 bases, the J end lost 7 bases, and 17 bases lay between the germline ends. The CDR3 covers 14 residues. The CDR3 DNA follows: TGTGCCAGCAACATAGCGGAGGGCCGAAATGAGCAGTTCTTC. Protein sequence: CASNIAEGRNEQFF.

This clonotype was seen only a few times. The chain has TRBV11-3 and TRBJ2-3; TRBD2 might be the D (7 bases). The CDR3 has 15 residues. Germline V gene lookup returns CDR1 SGHNT and CDR2 YENEEA. V lost 5 bases, J lost 5 bases, and 17 bases lay in between. The CDR3 DNA is TGTGCCAGCAGCCTGGGGGCGGGGAGGGAAGATACGCAGTATTTT. Its translation: CASSLGAGREDTQYF.

The chain carries TRBV4-3 and TRBJ1-3, with D tentatively TRBD1 (5 bases). CDR1 and CDR2 from the germline V gene are LGHNA and YSLEER. CDR3 size: 15 residues. V was cut by 0 bases and J by 2 bases, with 8 bases left in between. In DNA form, the CDR3 reads TGCGCCAGCAGCCAAGAGGGGACGGCTGGAAACACCATATATTTT. Residues: CASSQEGTAGNTIYF.

This clonotype was observed many times. This chain uses TRBV10-3 with TRBJ2-7, with TRBD2 as a possible D gene (5 bases). Germline V gives CDR1 ENHRY, CDR2 SYGVKD. The CDR3 totals 12 residues. Between the trimmed V and J ends, which lost 2 bases and 3 bases, there was a span of 5 bases. The CDR3 region has the DNA TGTGCCATCAGTGAGGGGAGCTACGAGCAGTACTTC. The encoded protein is CAISEGSYEQYF.

This clonotype has only a few counts. The chain uses TRBV3-1 and TRBJ1-2; D gene unclear. Trimming left V 1 base short and J 8 bases short, with 20 bases between. The CDR3 length is 16 residues. Germline values: CDR1 LGHDT, CDR2 YNNKEL (reference sequence). CDR3 coding DNA: TGTGCCAGCAGCCAAGGGACCGAAGCAAGGGTCGGAGGCTACACCTTC. It is translated as CASSQGTEARVGGYTF.

This clonotype was seen repeatedly, ten times or more. This chain connects TRBV20-1 to TRBJ1-4; TRBD1 aligns across 10 bases. With 6 bases clipped from V and 7 bases from J, the junction kept 5 bases outside the gene matches. Germline CDR1 and CDR2: DFQATT and SNEGSKA (reference sequence). This CDR3 has 13 residues. In DNA form, the CDR3 reads TGCAGTGCCCCCGGGACAGGGGTTGAAAAACTGTTTTTT. Translating it yields CSAPGTGVEKLFF.

This clonotype was detected only a few times. An end of the junction differs from the germline gene, which may be a read error. The rearrangement links TRBV11-3 to TRBJ2-2, with D unclear. This CDR3 is built from 14 residues. Germline V CDR1 and CDR2: SGHNT, YENEEA. The CDR3: CASSLGPKTGELFF. The CDR3 nucleotides are TGTGCCAGCAGTTTAGGCCCGAAAACCGGGGAGCTGTTTTTT.

This clonotype was seen at least ten times. The chain recombines TRBV12-3 or TRBV12-4 with TRBJ1-2, with 7 bases lining up with TRBD1. V was clipped by 4 bases and J by 3 bases; unmatched bases: 8. The CDR3 loop spans 15 amino acids. The CDR3 spells CASSSTGNRDYGYTF. DNA of the CDR3: TGTGCCAGCAGTTCGACAGGGAACAGAGACTATGGCTACACCTTC.

In its sample, this clonotype was seen a few times. The rearrangement uses TRBV7-2 and TRBJ2-5, with TRBD1 matching 11 bases. The CDR3 is 15 amino acids. Per germline, CDR1 SGHTA and CDR2 FQGNSA. The junction had 5 bases not matched to a gene; V was cut back by 3 bases and J by 5 bases. The CDR3 sequence is CASSLGQGVWETQYF. CDR3 sequence (DNA): TGTGCCAGCAGCTTGGGACAGGGGGTTTGGGAGACCCAGTACTTC.

This clonotype occurred many times. The chain employs TRBV7-9 and TRBJ2-1; D may be TRBD2 (6 bases). Trimming left V 5 bases short and J 0 bases short, with 17 bases between. The germline V gene encodes CDR1 SEHNR and CDR2 FQNEAQ (reference sequence). The CDR3 is 17 residues long. The CDR3 DNA reads as TGTGCCAGCAGCCCAAGGGGCGGGGAGAGCTCCTACAATGAGCAGTTCTTC. Its protein is CASSPRGGESSYNEQFF. The full variable domain, rest sourced from reference TRBV7-9 and TRBJ2-1, is DTGVSQNPRHKITKRGQNVTFRCDPISEHNRLYWYRQTLGQGPEFLTYFQNEAQLEKSRLLSDRFSAERPKGSFSTLEIQRTEQGDSAMYLCASSPRGGESSYNEQFFGPGTRLTVL.

There are many counts of this clonotype. The rearrangement uses TRBV6-2 or TRBV6-3 and TRBJ2-5; D gene uncertain. V was shortened by 6 bases and J by 5 bases, with 16 bases between the two germline ends. Germline lookup yields CDR1 MNHEY and CDR2 SVGEGT. The CDR3 has 14 residues. In DNA form, the CDR3 reads TGTGCCAGCAGCCCACCTCGAGAGGTCGAGACCCAGTACTTC. It codes for CASSPPREVETQYF.